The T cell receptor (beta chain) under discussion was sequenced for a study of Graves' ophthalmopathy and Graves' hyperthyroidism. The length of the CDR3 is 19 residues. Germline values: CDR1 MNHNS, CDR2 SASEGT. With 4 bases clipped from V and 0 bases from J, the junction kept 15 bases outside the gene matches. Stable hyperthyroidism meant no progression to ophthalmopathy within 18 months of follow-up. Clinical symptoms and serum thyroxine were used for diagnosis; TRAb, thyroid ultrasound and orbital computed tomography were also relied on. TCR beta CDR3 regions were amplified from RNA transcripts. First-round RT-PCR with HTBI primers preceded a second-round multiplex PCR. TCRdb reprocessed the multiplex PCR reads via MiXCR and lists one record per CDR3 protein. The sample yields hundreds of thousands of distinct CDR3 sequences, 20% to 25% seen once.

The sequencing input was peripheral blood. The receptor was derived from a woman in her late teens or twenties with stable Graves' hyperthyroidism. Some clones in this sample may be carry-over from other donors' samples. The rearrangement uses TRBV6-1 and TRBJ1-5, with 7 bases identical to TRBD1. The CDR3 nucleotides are TGTGCCAGCAGTGGACGTATTGGGACAGTCTCATATAGCAATCAGCCCCAGCATTTT. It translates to CASSGRIGTVSYSNQPQHF.